The next 9 T cell receptor beta chains were all read from a single sample in a study of T cell changes during pregnancy in multiple sclerosis (dated by TCRdb to between 2018 and 2020). Library prep was done by the immunoSEQ multiplex PCR assay. In its TCRdb copy, this immuneACCESS table keeps in-frame sequences only and misses some clones. Where compared with another copy, unresolved V genes explain less than half of these, and the others have no known cause. The sample table contains tens of thousands of clones; only one count was recorded for around 94% of them. The ten largest account for about 1% of the sample. The specimen was peripheral blood, collected in the second trimester of pregnancy. The source is a female donor in good health, enrolled as a control in a pregnancy study.

The chain couples TRBV18 to TRBJ2-5; D not certain. The CDR3 is 13 residues long. V shed 0 bases and J shed 3 bases, with 5 bases lying between them. Germline CDR1 and CDR2: KGHSH and LQKENI. The CDR3 region is CASSPPSEETQYF. CDR3 DNA: TGTGCCAGCTCACCACCGTCGGAAGAGACCCAGTACTTC.

The chain is built from TRBV6-1 and TRBJ2-3, with 7 bases identical to TRBD2. The trim removed 5 bases at V and 4 bases at J, leaving 6 bases unmatched. Germline CDR1 reads MNHNS; CDR2 reads SASEGT. The CDR3 runs 14 residues. For the CDR3, the DNA is TGTGCCAGCAGTAGCGGGGCTGTGGCAGATACGCAGTATTTT. Its translation is CASSSGAVADTQYF.

This sequence joins TRBV7-9 and TRBJ2-7, with 7 bases matching TRBD1. V lost 1 base to trimming and J lost 3 bases; unmatched junction nucleotides: 0. The CDR3 is 13 amino acids. CDR1 is SEHNR, CDR2 FQNEAQ, per germline (reference sequence). CDR3 residues: CASSLDRGYEQYF. CDR3 nucleotides: TGTGCCAGCAGCTTAGACAGGGGCTACGAGCAGTACTTC.

This clone was seen only a few times. The J gene is TRBJ1-5, the V gene TRBV6-1, with a tentative D call TRBD1 (6 bases). The CDR3 has 13 amino acids. Germline lookup yields CDR1 MNHNS and CDR2 SASEGT. Deletions cut 1 base from V and 10 bases from J, with 11 bases between. This CDR3 is CASSEVGGFPQHF. CDR3 DNA sequence: TGTGCCAGCAGTGAAGTTGGGGGCTTTCCCCAGCATTTT.

This chain joins TRBV28 and TRBJ2-5; tentative D call: TRBD2 (6 bases). Trimming removed 1 base from V and 2 bases from J, with 8 bases in between. The CDR3 extends over 14 amino acids. Germline-derived CDR1 and CDR2 are MDHEN and SYDVKM. The CDR3 sequence: CASSLSGTQETQYF. CDR3 bases: TGTGCCAGCAGTTTATCCGGGACTCAAGAGACCCAGTACTTC.

This chain links TRBV5-4 with TRBJ2-7; D ambiguous. V was clipped by 3 bases and J by 2 bases, with 12 bases between them. The CDR3 has 14 amino acids. Germline CDR1 reads SGHNT; CDR2 reads YYREEE (reference sequence). DNA of the CDR3: TGTGCCAGCAGCTCATACAGCTCTCCCTACGAGCAGTACTTC. It is translated as CASSSYSSPYEQYF.

This chain links TRBV27 with TRBJ2-5; D is uncertain. This CDR3 has 12 residues. V was shortened by 0 bases and J by 3 bases, with 2 bases between the two germline ends. Per the germline V gene, CDR1 is MNHEY and CDR2 is SMNVEV (reference sequence). CDR3 sequence (DNA): TGTGCCAGCAGTTTATCCGAAGAGACCCAGTACTTC. This translates into CASSLSEETQYF.

The chain is built from TRBV7-6 and TRBJ2-7, with TRBD2 matching 8 bases. The CDR3 length is 20 residues. Unmatched junction bases numbered 25, after V lost 4 bases and J lost 5 bases. CDR1 and CDR2 (germline): SGHVS, FNYEAQ. The CDR3 DNA sequence: TGTGCCAGCAGCTCCCCCCGACTAGAGAGGGCGGGAGGCCCTTTTGACGAGCAGTACTTC. Translation: CASSSPRLERAGGPFDEQYF.

V is TRBV7-2 and J is TRBJ1-2, with 7 bases matching TRBD1. Trimming took 5 bases from V and 4 from J; bases not matched to a gene: 10. Germline lookup yields CDR1 SGHTA and CDR2 FQGNSA. CDR3 size: 15 residues. The CDR3 sequence is CASSLVGTETYGYTF. In nucleotides, the CDR3 is TGTGCCAGCAGCCTTGTTGGGACAGAAACCTATGGCTACACCTTC.